The 2 T cell receptor beta chains given below trace back to one sample, sequenced in a study of T cell clones after liver transplantation (dated by TCRdb to about 2019). The library was generated by the immunoSEQ multiplex PCR assay. The immuneACCESS repertoire file appears here via TCRdb, limited to in-frame rearrangements. These files lack a portion of the clones; in checked studies, under half of the deficit traces to unresolved V genes, and the cause of the others is not known. In all, the sample holds some 120,000 clones, and less than 95% of those were seen once. The biggest ten clones account for 0.83% of the sample. The source was CD4+ T cells from blood, collected 12 months after liver transplant. The receptor source for this set is a human patient who received a liver transplant. Following a transplant, a fraction of the T cells may be traceable to the graft donor.

The V gene is TRBV7-8, the J gene TRBJ1-4; D is possibly TRBD1 (6 bases). The germline gives CDR1 SGHVS, CDR2 FQNEAQ. The CDR3 sequence is 14 residues long. Between the trimmed V and J ends, which lost 5 bases and 4 bases, there was a span of 11 bases. DNA for the CDR3: TGTGCCAGCAGCCCCAGGACAGATAATGAAAAACTGTTTTTT. Its translation is CASSPRTDNEKLFF.

V and J are TRBV6-6 and TRBJ2-7; D perhaps matches TRBD2 (7 bases). V was cut by 0 bases and J by 4 bases, with 13 bases left in between. This CDR3 contains 15 residues. Germline assignment: CDR1 MNHNY and CDR2 SVGAGI (reference sequence). The CDR3 DNA reads TGTGCCAGCAGTTACTCGCGGGGGCAGGGGTACGAGCAGTACTTC. Translated, it gives CASSYSRGQGYEQYF.